The entry below gives a single TCR beta chain sequence along with its context. The sample belongs to a study of cytomegalovirus exposure and HLA in healthy donors. The CDR3 is 15 residues long. Germline assignment: CDR1 MGHRA and CDR2 YSYEKL. Germline trimming cut 0 bases from V and 3 bases from J; bases unmatched to any gene: 1. With 60 Vbeta and 13 Jbeta primers, the PCR was carried out. Sequencing used immunoSEQ multiplex PCR; TCRdb keeps in-frame clones, though not all of them. The top ten hold about 1.1% of the sample, which has about 73,000 clones, around 82% seen once. The sequence was collected from a male donor in good health and CMV-seronegative. The chain combines TRBV4-1 with TRBJ1-4; the match to TRBD1 covers 7 bases. Sequenced: PBMCs. CDR3 in DNA: TGCGCCAGCAGCCAAGAGACAGGGCCTAATGAAAAACTGTTTTTT. It specifies CASSQETGPNEKLFF.